Below, one TCR beta chain is given with its context. These data originate in a study of blood T cell repertoires in COVID-19. Study details: Acute and convalescent COVID-19 specimens originated in the United States, Italy and Spain. PBMCs, B-cell-depleted T cells, or T cells provided the cDNA or gDNA that made up the material.

In germline, CDR1 is MNHNY, CDR2 SVGAGI (reference sequence). V trimming: 5 bases; J trimming: 1 base; junction bases outside the gene matches: 5. The length of the CDR3 is 18 residues. The authors' processing: It was from reference gene primer amplification that nucleated cell counts were estimated. Method: immunoSEQ multiplex PCR; TCRdb's copy keeps in-frame clones and lacks some. Clone size and V and J calls were adopted from that table, with D and trimming inferred from the DNA. The sample shows fewer than 350,000 clones, approximately 86% of them seen only once. Sequences were obtained from peripheral blood. This chain joins TRBV6-6 and TRBJ2-1; the match to TRBD2 covers 16 bases. The TCR comes from a man aged 40-55 years with active or convalescent COVID-19. CDR3 sequence (DNA): TGTGCCAGCAGTCGCGGGACTAGCGGGAGGGGGTCCTACAATGAGCAGTTCTTC. Encoded protein: CASSRGTSGRGSYNEQFF.